This entry features one T cell receptor (beta chain) sequence. This clone was seen only once. Its cognate antigen has yet to be identified. Base qualities are missing; no much larger clone stands one base away. The donors were included in the validation cohort of some 110 subjects, a group kept apart from the roughly 670-subject first cohort. This sample is drawn from a study of cytomegalovirus exposure and HLA in healthy donors (dated by TCRdb to the late 2010s). Notes on the research overall: According to a later analysis, the roughly 120 validation repertoires were produced on the same platform as the roughly 700 repertoires of the first cohort. The study aimed to test whether cataloging public T cell receptors could reveal signatures of past pathogen exposure. Besides the first cohort of some 670 subjects, a separate validation cohort made up of over 100 different subjects was used. The study combined high-throughput TCR immunosequencing, statistical association of individual TCRs with disease status, and machine learning to predict cytomegalovirus infection status. The investigation overall reported the following: The authors suggested that the approach could potentially be extended to other disease states and immunological phenotypes. Subsequent analysis determined that TCRs grouped into clusters in the first cohort also showed a tendency toward co-occurrence across the 120 or so validation repertoires, and 85% to 95% of cluster scores exceeded 0. While some public TCRs were present in many individuals, most TCR sequences turned up only very rarely across donors. In vitro tests confirmed that a few of the cytomegalovirus-associated TCR beta chains recognize cytomegalovirus antigens. A later analysis had no HLA typing for the validation cohort, so co-occurrence there was scored across all 110 or so repertoires. In both the original and validation cohorts, the classifier was reported to diagnose cytomegalovirus status with high specificity and sensitivity. The study listed around 160 TCR beta chains as associated with cytomegalovirus.

Including the terminal cysteine and phenylalanine, the CDR3 comprises 14 residues. This entry keeps only the CDR3 DNA: 42 bases, framed from base 1. Ends trimmed: V by 4 bases, J by 2 bases; bases unmatched to a gene: 3. Taken from the germline V gene, the CDR1 and CDR2 loops are SGHRS and YFSETQ. Library construction relied on the immunoSEQ multiplex PCR assay. Per the original workflow: A statistical classification framework was built to diagnose cytomegalovirus status from the catalog of TCR beta chain sequences. TCRdb limited this immuneACCESS table to in-frame rearrangements with V and J called. A share of clones is missing; checked studies link under half to unresolved V genes, and the rest is unexplained. From that table come the V and J calls and clone size; the DNA was used to work out D and trimming. The sample records approximately 160,000 clones, about 90% of which are singletons. 3% of the sample is held by the ten biggest clonotypes.

This receptor was taken from a woman aged 18-29 years in good health and CMV-seropositive. Recombination linked TRBV5-1 to TRBJ1-2; 9 bases in the middle match TRBD1. The sequenced sample consisted of PBMCs. CDR3 sequence: CASSVDRGNYGYTF. The nucleotides read TGCGCCAGCAGCGTAGACAGGGGGAACTATGGCTACACCTTC. The variable domain in full, with residues beyond the CDR3 obtained from the reference TRBV5-1 and TRBJ1-2 genes, is KAGVTQTPRYLIKTRGQQVTLSCSPISGHRSVSWYQQTPGQGLQFLFEYFSETQRNKGNFPGRFSGRQFSNSRSEMNVSTLELGDSALYLCASSVDRGNYGYTFGSGTRLTVV.